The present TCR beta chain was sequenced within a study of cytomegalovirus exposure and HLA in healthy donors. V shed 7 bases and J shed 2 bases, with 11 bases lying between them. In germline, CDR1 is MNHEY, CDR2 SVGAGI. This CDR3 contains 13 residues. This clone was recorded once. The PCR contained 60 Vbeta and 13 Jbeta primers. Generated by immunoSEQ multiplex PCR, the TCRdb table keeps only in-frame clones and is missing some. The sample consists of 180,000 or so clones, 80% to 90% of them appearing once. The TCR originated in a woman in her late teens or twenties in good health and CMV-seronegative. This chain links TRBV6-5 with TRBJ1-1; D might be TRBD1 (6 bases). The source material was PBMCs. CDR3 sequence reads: CASNSGDNTEAFF. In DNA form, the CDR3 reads TGTGCCAGCAATTCAGGGGATAACACTGAAGCTTTCTTT.